What follows are 4 T cell receptor beta chains derived from one specimen sequenced in a study of T cells in Graves' hyperthyroidism and ophthalmopathy (dated by TCRdb to the late 2010s). Library creation used multiplex PCR. Instrument used: Illumina HiSeq 2000. The TCR beta CDR3 regions were amplified from the RNA transcripts. The first round of RT-PCR for the TCR CDR3 was performed with the HTBI primer set and the Qiagen OneStep RT-PCR kit. TCRdb reprocessed the public reads (quality trimming at Q25 with fastp, clone calling with MiXCR) and kept in-frame beta chains. Every CDR3 protein is listed once, alongside the most common genes and DNA of its rows. This sample comprises some 800,000 distinct CDR3 sequences, 38% of them detected only once. The ten largest account for about 9% of the sample. Material: blood. The receptors were gathered from a man aged 18 to 29 with Graves' hyperthyroidism.

In regard to this clonotype: One end of the junction fails to match germline, which may point to a read error. The rearrangement joins TRBV6-5 to TRBJ1-6; a possible D gene is TRBD1 (6 bases). The CDR3 runs to 19 residues. Germline assignment: CDR1 MNHEY and CDR2 SVGAGI. CDR3 DNA sequence: TGTGCCATCAGTTACTCGGCACAGGGTACTAGCTCCTATAATTCACCCCTCCACTTT. Translation: CAISYSAQGTSSYNSPLHF.

This chain connects TRBV15 to TRBJ1-5; TRBD1 might be the D (5 bases). Trimming took off 1 base at V and 6 bases at J, with 10 bases between the two ends. CDR1 is LNHNV and CDR2 is YYDKDF in the germline V gene (reference sequence). The CDR3 consists of 14 residues. CDR3 DNA sequence: TGTGCCACCAGCAGAGCAGGGATCCCTCAGCCCCAGCATTTT. It specifies CATSRAGIPQPQHF.

The rearrangement uses TRBV7-9 and TRBJ1-4; TRBD1 aligns across 9 bases. With V trimmed by 5 bases and J by 3 bases, 7 bases remained unmatched. Germline CDR1 reads SEHNR; CDR2 reads FQNEAQ (reference sequence). This CDR3 has 16 residues. The CDR3 spells CASSGDRALANEKLFF. The CDR3 nucleotides read TGTGCCAGCAGCGGGGACAGGGCTTTGGCTAATGAAAAACTGTTTTTT.

The chain recombines TRBV24-1 with TRBJ2-5; 9 positions agree with TRBD1. Germline V gene lookup returns CDR1 KGHDR and CDR2 SFDVKD. V shed 5 bases, J shed 4 bases, and the junction held 10 bases outside the gene matches. The CDR3 loop spans 16 amino acids. The CDR3 DNA is TGTGCCACCAGTGGTCCGGGACAGGGAGGCAGAGAGACCCAGTACTTC. The encoded protein is CATSGPGQGGRETQYF.